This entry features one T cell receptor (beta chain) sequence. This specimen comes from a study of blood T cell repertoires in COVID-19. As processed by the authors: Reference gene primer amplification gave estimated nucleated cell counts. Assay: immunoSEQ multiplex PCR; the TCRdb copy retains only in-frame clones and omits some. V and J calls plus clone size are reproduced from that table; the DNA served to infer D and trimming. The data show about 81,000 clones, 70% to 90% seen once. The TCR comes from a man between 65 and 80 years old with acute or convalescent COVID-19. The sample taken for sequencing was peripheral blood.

The CDR3 region has the DNA TGTGCCAGCAGCATATATAAAAACTATGGCTACACCTTC. Translating it yields CASSIYKNYGYTF. The chain recombines TRBV9 with TRBJ1-2; D gene uncertain. Trimming removed 4 bases at V and 2 bases at J, with 9 bases between. Germline CDR1 is SGDLS and CDR2 is YYNGEE. This CDR3 has 13 residues.